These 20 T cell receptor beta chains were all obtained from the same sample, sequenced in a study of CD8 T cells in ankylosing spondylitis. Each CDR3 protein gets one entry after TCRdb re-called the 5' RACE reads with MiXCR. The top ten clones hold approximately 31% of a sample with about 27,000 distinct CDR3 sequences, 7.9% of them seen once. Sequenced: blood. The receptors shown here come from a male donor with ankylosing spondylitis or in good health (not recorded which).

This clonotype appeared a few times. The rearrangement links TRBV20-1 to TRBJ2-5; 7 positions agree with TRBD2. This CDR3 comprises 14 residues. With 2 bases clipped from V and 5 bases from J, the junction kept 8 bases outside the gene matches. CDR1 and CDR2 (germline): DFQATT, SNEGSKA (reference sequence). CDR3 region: CSARKIAGVETQYF. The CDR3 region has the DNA TGCAGTGCTAGAAAGATTGCGGGAGTGGAGACCCAGTACTTC.

CDR3 in amino acids: CASRQYAGGYETQYF. The DNA of the CDR3 is TGTGCCAGCAGACAATACGCAGGGGGCTACGAGACCCAGTACTTC. The rearrangement links TRBV6-6 to TRBJ2-5; 8 bases line up with TRBD1. Germline V gene lookup returns CDR1 MNHNY and CDR2 SVGAGI (reference sequence). V gave up 6 bases and J gave up 5 bases; unmatched junction bases: 11. This CDR3 region has 15 residues.

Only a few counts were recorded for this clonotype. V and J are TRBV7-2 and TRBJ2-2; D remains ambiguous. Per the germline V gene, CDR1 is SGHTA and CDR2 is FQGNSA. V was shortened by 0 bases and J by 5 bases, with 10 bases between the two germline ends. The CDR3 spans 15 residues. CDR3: CASSLAYILTGELFF. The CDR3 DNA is TGTGCCAGCAGCTTAGCGTACATTTTGACCGGGGAGCTGTTTTTT. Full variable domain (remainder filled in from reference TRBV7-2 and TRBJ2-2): GAGVSQSPSNKVTEKGKDVELRCDPISGHTALYWYRQSLGQGLEFLIYFQGNSAPDKSGLPSDRFSAERTGGSVSTLTIQRTQQEDSAVYLCASSLAYILTGELFFGEGSRLTVL.

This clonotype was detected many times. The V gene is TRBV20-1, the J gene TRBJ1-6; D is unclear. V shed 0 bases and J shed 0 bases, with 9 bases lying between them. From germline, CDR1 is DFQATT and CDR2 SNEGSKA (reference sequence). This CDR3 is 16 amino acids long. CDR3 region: CSARDERHSYNSPLHF. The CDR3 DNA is TGCAGTGCTAGAGATGAGAGACACTCCTATAATTCACCCCTCCACTTT.

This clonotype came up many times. The CDR3 bases are TGTGCCAGCAGTTCCCGGGACAGGGACAATGAGCAGTTCTTC. Translated: CASSSRDRDNEQFF. The chain uses TRBV7-2 and TRBJ2-1, with 9 bases fitting TRBD1. The CDR3 is 14 amino acids. The V gene end was trimmed by 6 bases and the J gene end by 5 bases; junction bases not matched to a gene: 5. Germline V gene sequence: CDR1 SGHTA, CDR2 FQGNSA.

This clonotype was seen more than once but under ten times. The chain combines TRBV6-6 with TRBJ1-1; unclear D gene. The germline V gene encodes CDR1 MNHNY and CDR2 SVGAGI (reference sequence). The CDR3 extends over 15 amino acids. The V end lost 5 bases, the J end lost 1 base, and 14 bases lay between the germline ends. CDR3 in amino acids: CASSPGIITNTEAFF. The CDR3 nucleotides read TGTGCCAGCAGTCCGGGGATCATAACGAACACTGAAGCTTTCTTT.

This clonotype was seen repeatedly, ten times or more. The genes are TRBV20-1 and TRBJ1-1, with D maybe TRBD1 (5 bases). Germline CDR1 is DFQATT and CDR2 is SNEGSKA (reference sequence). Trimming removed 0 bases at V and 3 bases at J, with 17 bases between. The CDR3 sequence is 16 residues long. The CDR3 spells CSARDGVAGRDTEAFF. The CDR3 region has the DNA TGCAGTGCTAGAGATGGTGTGGCAGGGCGGGACACTGAAGCTTTCTTT.

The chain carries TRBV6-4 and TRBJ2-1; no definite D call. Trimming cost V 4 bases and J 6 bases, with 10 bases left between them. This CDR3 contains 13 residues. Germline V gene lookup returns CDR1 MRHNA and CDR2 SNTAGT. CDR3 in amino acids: CASSVAGSNEQFF. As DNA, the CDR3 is TGTGCCAGCAGTGTAGCCGGCTCCAATGAGCAGTTCTTC.

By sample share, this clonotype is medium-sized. The chain's CDR3 is CASSSVQGDYEQYV. CDR3 bases: TGTGCCAGCAGTTCGGTACAGGGAGATTACGAGCAGTACGTC. This chain uses TRBV28 with TRBJ2-7; the D gene is possibly TRBD1 (6 bases). This CDR3 comprises 14 residues. Trimming took off 4 bases at V and 4 bases at J, with 14 bases between the two ends. CDR1 MDHEN and CDR2 SYDVKM come from the germline V gene.

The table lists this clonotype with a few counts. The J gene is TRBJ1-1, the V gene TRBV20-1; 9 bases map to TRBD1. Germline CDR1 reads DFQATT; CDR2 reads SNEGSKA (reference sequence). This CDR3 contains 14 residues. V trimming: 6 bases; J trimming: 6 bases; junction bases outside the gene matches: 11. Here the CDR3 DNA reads TGCAGTGCCACGGACAGGGGCAGTGGGGCTGAAGCTTTCTTT. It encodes CSATDRGSGAEAFF.

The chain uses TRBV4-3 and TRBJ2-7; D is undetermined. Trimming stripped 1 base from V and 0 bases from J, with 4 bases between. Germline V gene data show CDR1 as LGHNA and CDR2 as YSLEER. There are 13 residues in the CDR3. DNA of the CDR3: TGCGCCAGCAGCCAAGGGAGCTCCTACGAGCAGTACTTC. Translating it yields CASSQGSSYEQYF.

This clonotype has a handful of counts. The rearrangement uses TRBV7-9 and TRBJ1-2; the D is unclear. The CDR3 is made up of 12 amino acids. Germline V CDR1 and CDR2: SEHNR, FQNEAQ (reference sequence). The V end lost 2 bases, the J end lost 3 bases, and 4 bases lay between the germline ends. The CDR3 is CASSLRDYGYTF. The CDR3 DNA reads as TGTGCCAGCAGCTTACGGGACTATGGCTACACCTTC. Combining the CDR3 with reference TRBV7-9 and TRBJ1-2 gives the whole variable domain DTGVSQNPRHKITKRGQNVTFRCDPISEHNRLYWYRQTLGQGPEFLTYFQNEAQLEKSRLLSDRFSAERPKGSFSTLEIQRTEQGDSAMYLCASSLRDYGYTFGSGTRLTVV.

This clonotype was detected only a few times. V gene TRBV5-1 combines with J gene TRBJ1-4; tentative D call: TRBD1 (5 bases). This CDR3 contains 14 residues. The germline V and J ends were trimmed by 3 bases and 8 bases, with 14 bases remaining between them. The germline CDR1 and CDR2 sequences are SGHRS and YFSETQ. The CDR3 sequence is CASSYQGSQEKLFF. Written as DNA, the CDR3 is TGCGCCAGCAGCTACCAGGGCAGTCAGGAAAAACTGTTTTTT.

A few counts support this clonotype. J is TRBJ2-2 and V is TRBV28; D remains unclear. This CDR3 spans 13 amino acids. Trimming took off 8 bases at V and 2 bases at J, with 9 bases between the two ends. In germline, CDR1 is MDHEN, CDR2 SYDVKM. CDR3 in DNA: TGTGCCAGCCGAAGCAAAAACACCGGGGAGCTGTTTTTT. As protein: CASRSKNTGELFF.

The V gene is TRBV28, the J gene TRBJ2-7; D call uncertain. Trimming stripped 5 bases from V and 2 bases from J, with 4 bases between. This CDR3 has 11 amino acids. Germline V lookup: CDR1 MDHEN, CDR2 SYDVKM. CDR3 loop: CASSVTYEQYF. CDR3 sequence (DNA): TGTGCCAGCAGTGTCACCTACGAGCAGTACTTC.

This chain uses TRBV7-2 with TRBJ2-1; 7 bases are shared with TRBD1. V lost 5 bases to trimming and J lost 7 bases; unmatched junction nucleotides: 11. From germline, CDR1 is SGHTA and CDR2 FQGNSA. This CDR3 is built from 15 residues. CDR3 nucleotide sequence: TGTGCCAGCAGCCCCCGGGACAGTGGTTTGAATGAGCAGTTCTTC. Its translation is CASSPRDSGLNEQFF.

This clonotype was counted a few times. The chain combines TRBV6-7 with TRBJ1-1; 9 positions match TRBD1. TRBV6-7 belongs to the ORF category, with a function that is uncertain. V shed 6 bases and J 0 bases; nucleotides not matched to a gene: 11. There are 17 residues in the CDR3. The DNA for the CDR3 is TGTGCCAGCAGGACGGACAGGGGAGGTATGGTGAACACTGAAGCTTTCTTT. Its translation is CASRTDRGGMVNTEAFF.

The CDR3 loop is CASSVTSGSENEQFF. The CDR3 DNA sequence: TGTGCCAGCAGTGTTACTAGCGGGAGTGAAAATGAGCAGTTCTTC. The rearrangement links TRBV6-4 to TRBJ2-1; 11 bases fit TRBD2. Germline CDR1 is MRHNA and CDR2 is SNTAGT. V lost 4 bases and J lost 7; bases outside the gene matches: 6. The CDR3 contains 15 residues.

Here the CDR3 reads CASSLGADTDTQYF. Here the CDR3 DNA reads TGCGCCAGCAGCTTGGGGGCAGACACAGATACGCAGTATTTT. The chain is built from TRBV5-1 and TRBJ2-3; D unresolved. V lost 0 bases and J lost 2, with 7 bases in between. The germline gives CDR1 SGHRS, CDR2 YFSETQ. The CDR3 extends over 14 amino acids.

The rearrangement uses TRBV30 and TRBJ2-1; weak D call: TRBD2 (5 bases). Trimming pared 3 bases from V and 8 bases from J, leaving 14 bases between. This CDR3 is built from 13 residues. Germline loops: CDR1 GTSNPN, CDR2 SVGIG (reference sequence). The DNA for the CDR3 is TGTGCCTGGAGGGTTTCCGCGCGGGATGAGCAGTTCTTC. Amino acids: CAWRVSARDEQFF.